The present entry profiles one T cell receptor (beta chain) with its context. What it binds is unknown. Across several immunoSEQ plates, the genomic DNA of each subset was split evenly. Study processing details: Filtering differed, since immunoSEQ gave only junction sequences and no quality scores. Clones were read by immunoSEQ multiplex PCR, and TCRdb kept only the in-frame ones, dropping some. V and J calls and clone size are given by that table; D and trimming were obtained from the DNA. The sample yields about a million clones, around three quarters seen once. The V end was cut by 1 base, the J end by 11 bases, with 14 bases between. In germline, CDR1 is SGHTA, CDR2 FQGNSA. The CDR3 has 13 residues. The data stem from a study of shared clonotypes between healthy human individuals. Study details: Researchers assigned three CD4 naive, three CD4 memory, two CD8 naive and one CD8 memory plate to each donor.

General study results and limits: It was observed that about 5% of naive CD4 clonotypes were shared across a handful of donors.

Sequences were obtained from memory CD4+ T cells sorted from blood. Subset noted: CD45RA-negative fraction. V is TRBV7-2 and J is TRBJ1-1; tentatively, D is TRBD1 (6 bases). The TCR originated in a man younger than 35 in good health. CDR3 in amino acids: CASSLDRAGDAFF. The CDR3, as DNA: TGTGCCAGCAGCTTAGATCGAGCAGGGGACGCTTTCTTT.